A single sample gave rise to the 27 T cell receptor beta chains below, sequenced in a study of Graves' ophthalmopathy and Graves' hyperthyroidism. RNA transcripts were the template, and TCR beta CDR3 regions were amplified from them. First-round RT-PCR with HTBI primers preceded a second-round multiplex PCR. TCRdb re-analysed the multiplex PCR reads in MiXCR, keeping a single row per CDR3 protein. The table includes roughly 1.1 million distinct CDR3 sequences, less than 45% detected once. The specimen was peripheral blood or thyroid tissue (not recorded which). Receptors were obtained from an adult man with Graves' hyperthyroidism.

The V gene is TRBV10-3, the J gene TRBJ1-1; 9 positions match TRBD1. This CDR3 has 12 residues. Germline assignment: CDR1 ENHRY and CDR2 SYGVKD. This chain's CDR3 is CVSTGGQTEAFF. The CDR3 nucleotides are TGTGTCTCGACAGGGGGTCAGACTGAAGCTTTCTTT.

This clonotype was recorded many times. The CDR3: CASSLAKAGSYGYTF. CDR3 DNA sequence: TGTGCCAGCAGCTTAGCGAAGGCCGGCTCCTATGGCTACACCTTC. This chain connects TRBV7-9 to TRBJ1-2; D is unclear. The CDR3 runs to 15 residues. V lost 0 bases and J lost 4, with 12 bases in between. Germline V gene sequence: CDR1 SEHNR, CDR2 FQNEAQ (reference sequence).

This clonotype has just a few counts. The chain recombines TRBV5-1 with TRBJ2-3; TRBD2 might be the D (5 bases). Trimming stripped 2 bases from V and 4 bases from J, with 11 bases between. The CDR3 spans 14 residues. Germline CDR1 is SGHRS and CDR2 is YFSETQ. CDR3: CASSFSGSADTQYF. The CDR3, as DNA: TGCGCCAGCAGCTTCTCTGGGAGTGCAGATACGCAGTATTTT. Full variable domain (missing parts from reference TRBV5-1 and TRBJ2-3): KAGVTQTPRYLIKTRGQQVTLSCSPISGHRSVSWYQQTPGQGLQFLFEYFSETQRNKGNFPGRFSGRQFSNSRSEMNVSTLELGDSALYLCASSFSGSADTQYFGPGTRLTVL.

With regard to this clonotype: It may be a read error: a sequence one base away is much more abundant. The chain carries TRBV7-2 and TRBJ1-1; D is perhaps TRBD1 (5 bases). The V and J ends lost 4 bases and 5 bases respectively, with 8 bases between them. Germline lookup yields CDR1 SGHTA and CDR2 FQGNSA. CDR3 length: 12 residues. CDR3 sequence (DNA): TGTGCCAGCAGCTCCAGGGTAACTGAAGCTTTCTTT. It is translated as CASSSRVTEAFF.

The gene calls are TRBV2 and TRBJ1-2; no clear D. This CDR3 is built from 15 residues. Trimming removed 2 bases from V and 4 bases from J, with 14 bases in between. The germline CDR1 and CDR2 sequences are SNHLY and FYNNEI. The CDR3 loop is CASSETESDFYGYTF. Here the CDR3 DNA reads TGTGCCAGCAGTGAAACAGAGTCAGACTTCTATGGCTACACCTTC.

The J gene is TRBJ1-1, the V gene TRBV28, with D possibly being TRBD1 (5 bases). This CDR3 comprises 16 residues. V was clipped by 3 bases and J by 0 bases, with 14 bases between them. The germline V gene has CDR1 MDHEN and CDR2 SYDVKM. The CDR3 DNA follows: TGTGCCAGCAGTTTGGTCCAGGGATACATGAACACTGAAGCTTTCTTT. Protein product: CASSLVQGYMNTEAFF.

This clonotype was seen many times. The chain combines TRBV20-1 with TRBJ1-1; no clear D. The CDR3 contains 14 residues. Trimming took off 3 bases at V and 1 base at J, with 12 bases between the two ends. Per germline, CDR1 DFQATT and CDR2 SNEGSKA (reference sequence). CDR3 coding DNA: TGCAGTGCTAGGGGCTGGGGAGAGAACACTGAAGCTTTCTTT. It translates to CSARGWGENTEAFF.

Ten or more counts support this clonotype. The V and J genes are TRBV7-6 and TRBJ1-1; D remains ambiguous. Germline V gene sequence: CDR1 SGHVS, CDR2 FNYEAQ. The V end was cut by 6 bases, the J end by 0 bases, with 8 bases between. The CDR3 runs 13 residues. The DNA for the CDR3 is TGTGCCAGCAGTTCCCGGCTGAACACTGAAGCTTTCTTT. Protein sequence: CASSSRLNTEAFF.

This clonotype was counted only a few times. The J gene is TRBJ2-7, the V gene TRBV5-1; D might be TRBD1 (6 bases). Trimming shortened V by 3 bases and J by 0 bases, and 16 bases separated the two germline ends. Germline lookup yields CDR1 SGHRS and CDR2 YFSETQ. The CDR3 totals 16 residues. The CDR3 DNA reads as TGCGCCAGCAGCTCCCTTACCCAGGGGCCCTCCTACGAGCAGTACTTC. Translated: CASSSLTQGPSYEQYF.

This clonotype was seen repeatedly, ten times or more. The chain has TRBV7-9 and TRBJ1-5, with D hard to call. V was shortened by 5 bases and J by 4 bases, with 6 bases between the two germline ends. This CDR3 region has 12 residues. CDR1 SEHNR and CDR2 FQNEAQ come from the germline V gene (reference sequence). The CDR3 bases are TGTGCCAGCAGCCAGCCAAATCAGCCCCAGCATTTT. It codes for CASSQPNQPQHF.

The rearrangement joins TRBV7-4 to TRBJ2-5; 8 nucleotides line up with TRBD1. The V gene's germline CDR1 is SGHVT and CDR2 SQSDAQ. Trimming cost V 5 bases and J 1 base; bases outside gene matches: 3. The CDR3 has 14 residues. The CDR3 loop reads CASSTGGVQETQYF. The CDR3 DNA sequence: TGTGCCAGCAGCACAGGGGGAGTCCAAGAGACCCAGTACTTC.

This clonotype was seen a handful of times. V gene TRBV2 combines with J gene TRBJ2-7, with D maybe TRBD2 (6 bases). CDR3 size: 14 residues. Germline V gene lookup returns CDR1 SNHLY and CDR2 FYNNEI. Trimming removed 6 bases from V and 0 bases from J, with 12 bases in between. The CDR3 spells CASRGLAISYEQYF. CDR3 in DNA: TGTGCCAGCAGGGGACTCGCAATCTCCTACGAGCAGTACTTC. The variable domain in full, with the rest retrieved from reference TRBV2 and TRBJ2-7, is EPEVTQTPSHQVTQMGQEVILRCVPISNHLYFYWYRQILGQKVEFLVSFYNNEISEKSEIFDDQFSVERPDGSNFTLKIRSTKLEDSAMYFCASRGLAISYEQYFGPGTRLTVT.

Many counts were recorded for this clonotype. This chain connects TRBV29-1 to TRBJ2-6, with 10 bases matching TRBD1. The V gene end was trimmed by 4 bases and the J gene end by 2 bases; junction bases not matched to a gene: 8. The germline gives CDR1 SQVTM, CDR2 ANQGSEA. The CDR3 is 17 residues long. The CDR3 sequence: CSVGDRGRGTGANVLTF. The DNA of the CDR3 is TGCAGCGTTGGAGACAGGGGGCGGGGAACTGGGGCCAACGTCCTGACTTTC.

J is TRBJ1-2 and V is TRBV18; D may be TRBD1 (6 bases). CDR3 length: 12 amino acids. Germline CDR1 reads KGHSH; CDR2 reads LQKENI. Deletions cut 5 bases from V and 4 bases from J, with 8 bases between. The CDR3 reads CASSGQSYGYTF. In DNA, the CDR3 is TGTGCCAGCTCAGGACAGTCCTATGGCTACACCTTC.

This clonotype was seen at least ten times. The chain employs TRBV12-3 or TRBV12-4 and TRBJ1-1, with unresolved D. The CDR3 consists of 13 residues. V was clipped by 6 bases and J by 1 base, with 9 bases between them. The chain's CDR3 is CASRRQQNTEAFF. The CDR3 nucleotides read TGTGCCAGCAGACGTCAACAGAACACTGAAGCTTTCTTT.

This clonotype came up a few times. The chain combines TRBV30 with TRBJ2-5, with 8 bases fitting TRBD2. V was pared by 5 bases and J by 5 bases, with 4 bases of the junction left unmatched. This CDR3 contains 12 residues. Germline loops: CDR1 GTSNPN, CDR2 SVGIG (reference sequence). The CDR3 loop is CAWLSGGETQYF. The CDR3 DNA reads as TGTGCCTGGCTTTCGGGGGGGGAGACCCAGTACTTC.

J is TRBJ2-5 and V is TRBV9, with TRBD2 identical over 11 bases. V shed 4 bases and J 5 bases; nucleotides not matched to a gene: 13. The CDR3 runs to 17 residues. Looked up from germline, CDR1 is SGDLS and CDR2 is YYNGEE. CDR3 amino acids: CASSIGTSGYTRETQYF. As DNA, the CDR3 is TGTGCCAGCAGCATAGGGACTAGCGGCTACACCAGGGAGACCCAGTACTTC.

The rearrangement joins TRBV24-1 to TRBJ2-1, with TRBD1 as a possible D gene (6 bases). V was pared by 4 bases and J by 10 bases, with 10 bases between. This CDR3 region has 12 residues. CDR1 and CDR2 from the germline V gene are KGHDR and SFDVKD. Written as DNA, the CDR3 is TGTGCCACCAGTGACCCAGACAGGGAGCAGTTCTTC. This encodes CATSDPDREQFF.

In its sample, this clonotype was seen many times. The chain employs TRBV19 and TRBJ1-1; TRBD1 is a possible D gene (6 bases). Trimming took 5 bases from V and 7 from J, leaving 14 bases between them. CDR1 LNHDA and CDR2 SQIVND come from the germline V gene (reference sequence). The CDR3 extends over 13 amino acids. For the CDR3, the DNA is TGTGCCAGTAGTTGGGGGGCGCAGGTTGAAGCTTTCTTT. It is translated as CASSWGAQVEAFF.

The chain links TRBV7-2 to TRBJ1-4, with D unresolved. Germline CDR1 is SGHTA and CDR2 is FQGNSA. Trimming removed 5 bases from V and 0 bases from J, with 13 bases in between. This CDR3 spans 16 amino acids. The CDR3 region has the DNA TGTGCCAGCAGCCAGGCGGTTGGGGCAACTAATGAAAAACTGTTTTTT. Translation gives CASSQAVGATNEKLFF.

The chain couples TRBV25-1 to TRBJ2-7; 9 bases match TRBD1. The CDR3 spans 16 residues. The germline V gene encodes CDR1 MGHDK and CDR2 SYGVNS. Trimming cost V 7 bases and J 3 bases; bases outside gene matches: 13. Here the CDR3 reads CASTRRTGTGNYEQYF. The CDR3, as DNA: TGTGCCAGCACCCGCCGAACCGGGACAGGGAACTACGAGCAGTACTTC.

The gene calls are TRBV7-8 and TRBJ1-1; D is unresolved. The CDR3 is made up of 15 amino acids. The V and J ends lost 1 base and 3 bases respectively, with 12 bases between them. Looked up from germline, CDR1 is SGHVS and CDR2 is FQNEAQ. The DNA for the CDR3 is TGTGCCAGCAGCTTAGATCGAGTTTGGCACACTGAAGCTTTCTTT. It codes for CASSLDRVWHTEAFF.

The chain employs TRBV29-1 and TRBJ1-2; TRBD1 matches 10 bases. CDR3 length equals 13 residues. Trimming took 8 bases from V and 2 from J; bases not matched to a gene: 5. The germline V gene encodes CDR1 SQVTM and CDR2 ANQGSEA. CDR3: CSMTGGANYGYTF. In nucleotides, the CDR3 is TGCAGCATGACAGGGGGCGCGAACTATGGCTACACCTTC.

This sequence joins TRBV7-2 and TRBJ2-7, with 8 nucleotides matching TRBD1. Germline V gives CDR1 SGHTA, CDR2 FQGNSA. This CDR3 has 14 residues. V gave up 8 bases and J gave up 6 bases; unmatched junction bases: 12. Written as DNA, the CDR3 is TGTGCCAGCCGCCTAACAGGGGGAGACCGCGAGCAGTACTTC. It specifies CASRLTGGDREQYF.

This clonotype showed up many times. V usage is TRBV3-1 and J usage is TRBJ1-6; 9 bases are a match to TRBD1. V gave up 4 bases and J gave up 10 bases; unmatched junction bases: 5. Germline loops: CDR1 LGHDT, CDR2 YNNKEL (reference sequence). This CDR3 is 14 amino acids long. The CDR3 nucleotides are TGTGCCAGCAGCCGCCTGGACAGGGGATCACCCCTCCACTTT. This encodes CASSRLDRGSPLHF. The whole variable domain, remainder taken from reference TRBV3-1 and TRBJ1-6, is DTAVSQTPKYLVTQMGNDKSIKCEQNLGHDTMYWYKQDSKKFLKIMFSYNNKELIINETVPNRFSPKSPDKAHLNLHINSLELGDSAVYFCASSRLDRGSPLHFGNGTRLTVT.

V and J are TRBV5-4 and TRBJ1-1; weak D call: TRBD1 (5 bases). V was pared by 0 bases and J by 6 bases, with 12 bases between. The CDR3 sequence is 14 residues long. Germline CDR1 reads SGHNT; CDR2 reads YYREEE (reference sequence). The CDR3 DNA reads as TGTGCCAGCAGCTTGGCGGGGGTTAGCGCTGAAGCTTTCTTT. Its translation is CASSLAGVSAEAFF.

This clonotype was observed many times. The CDR3 nucleotides read TGTGCCAGCAGCCCCATGAGCAGGGAAGAGACCCAGTACTTC. Translation: CASSPMSREETQYF. This rearrangement joins TRBV7-2 to TRBJ2-5; perhaps TRBD1 as D (5 bases). Germline values: CDR1 SGHTA, CDR2 FQGNSA. The CDR3 is 14 amino acids. Trimming took off 5 bases at V and 3 bases at J, with 13 bases between the two ends.